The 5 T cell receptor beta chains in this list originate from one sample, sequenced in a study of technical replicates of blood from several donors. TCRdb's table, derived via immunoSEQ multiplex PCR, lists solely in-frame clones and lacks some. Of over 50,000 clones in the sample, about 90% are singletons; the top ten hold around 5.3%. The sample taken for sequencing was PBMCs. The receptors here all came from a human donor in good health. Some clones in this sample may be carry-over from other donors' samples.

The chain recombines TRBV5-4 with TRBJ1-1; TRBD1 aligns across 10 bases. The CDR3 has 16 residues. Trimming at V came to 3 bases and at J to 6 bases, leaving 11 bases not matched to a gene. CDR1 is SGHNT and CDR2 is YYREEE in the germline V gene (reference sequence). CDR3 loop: CASSSTGTGVGAEAFF. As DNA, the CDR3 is TGTGCCAGCAGCTCGACCGGGACAGGGGTAGGGGCTGAAGCTTTCTTT.

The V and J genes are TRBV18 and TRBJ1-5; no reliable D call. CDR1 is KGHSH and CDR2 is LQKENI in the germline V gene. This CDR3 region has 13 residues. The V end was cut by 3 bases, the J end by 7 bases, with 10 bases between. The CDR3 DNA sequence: TGTGCCAGCTCACCGGCGGGTTTGCAGCCCCAGCATTTT. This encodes CASSPAGLQPQHF.

The CDR3 spells CASSQAGTGDYGYTF. The DNA for the CDR3 is TGCGCCAGCAGCCAGGCCGGGACAGGGGATTATGGCTACACCTTC. The V gene is TRBV4-3, the J gene TRBJ1-2, with TRBD1 matching 10 bases. J gave up 5 bases and V 3 bases, and 6 bases lay outside the gene matches. The CDR3 consists of 15 residues. Germline values: CDR1 LGHNA, CDR2 YSLEER.

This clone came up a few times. The CDR3 is CASSFGQGEGYTF. The CDR3 DNA follows: TGTGCCAGCAGCTTTGGACAGGGAGAAGGCTACACCTTC. The J gene is TRBJ1-2, the V gene TRBV5-4; 8 bases match TRBD1. CDR1 and CDR2 (germline): SGHNT, YYREEE (reference sequence). The J segment lost 8 bases and the V segment lost 2 bases, leaving 5 bases of the junction unmatched. The CDR3 is 13 amino acids. The full variable domain, its missing parts supplied by reference TRBV5-4 and TRBJ1-2, is ETGVTQSPTHLIKTRGQQVTLRCSSQSGHNTVSWYQQALGQGPQFIFQYYREEENGRGNFPPRFSGLQFPNYSSELNVNALELDDSALYLCASSFGQGEGYTFGSGTRLTVV.

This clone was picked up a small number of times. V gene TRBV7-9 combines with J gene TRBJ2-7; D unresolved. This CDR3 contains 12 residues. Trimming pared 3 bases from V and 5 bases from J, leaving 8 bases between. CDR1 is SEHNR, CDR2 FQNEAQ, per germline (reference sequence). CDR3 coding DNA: TGTGCCAGCAGCTTGGTTCGAGACGAGCAGTACTTC. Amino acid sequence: CASSLVRDEQYF.